The T cell receptor beta chain described here comes from a study of CD8 T cells in Susac syndrome. This CDR3 contains 15 residues. The trim removed 0 bases at V and 3 bases at J, leaving 6 bases unmatched. Germline V lookup: CDR1 DFQATT, CDR2 SNEGSKA (reference sequence). cDNA came from around 0.54 to 1 ug RNA primed by random hexamers. From the immunoSEQ multiplex PCR reads, TCRdb called clonotypes with MiXCR, one entry per CDR3 protein. The profile covers some 110,000 distinct CDR3 sequences, with 90% to 95% appearing a single time and around 0.078% taken by the ten largest. The genes are TRBV20-1 and TRBJ2-3, with 7 bases fitting TRBD2. The source of this sequence is a human donor in good health. Sequencing used CD4+ T cells from PBMCs. The chain's CDR3 is CSARDSGSGTDTQYF. The CDR3 DNA reads TGCAGTGCTAGAGATAGTGGTAGCGGGACAGATACGCAGTATTTT.